Described below is a single TCR beta chain sequence and its context. The sample belongs to a study of blood T cell repertoires in COVID-19. The overall study: There were acute and convalescent COVID-19 samples, and they came from the United States, Italy and Spain. The cDNA or gDNA used as material had been derived from T cells, B-cell-depleted T cells, or PBMCs.

Only in-frame clones appear in the TCRdb table, and some are missing; sequencing was by immunoSEQ multiplex PCR. The sample consists of approximately 100,000 clones, 91% of them appearing once. Trimming removed 1 base at V and 1 base at J, with 11 bases between. Germline V gene lookup returns CDR1 SGDLS and CDR2 YYNGEE. This CDR3 has 15 amino acids. The V call is TRBV9, the J call TRBJ2-5; unclear D gene. The sample was peripheral blood. This sequence originates from a human donor in a cohort sampled during active COVID-19. CDR3 sequence: CASSVSYSSQETQYF. For the CDR3, the DNA is TGTGCCAGCAGCGTAAGTTACAGCTCCCAAGAGACCCAGTACTTC.